This T cell receptor (beta chain) is drawn from a study of T cell responses to AZD1222 COVID-19 vaccine. Sequenced by immunoSEQ multiplex PCR; TCRdb stores in-frame clones only, minus some. The table lists around 130,000 clones, approximately 90% of them singletons. The junction had 5 bases not matched to a gene; V was cut back by 4 bases and J by 5 bases. The CDR3 length is 16 residues. The germline CDR1 and CDR2 sequences are SGDLS and YYNGEE. This receptor was identified in an adult who received the AZD1222 COVID-19 vaccine. The sequences come from peripheral blood, collected 28 days after the second AZD1222 dose. The chain uses TRBV9 and TRBJ2-1; 14 bases are shared with TRBD2. CDR3 DNA: TGTGCCAGCAGCTTACGACTAGCGGGGGGGAACAATGAGCAGTTCTTC. It yields the protein CASSLRLAGGNNEQFF.